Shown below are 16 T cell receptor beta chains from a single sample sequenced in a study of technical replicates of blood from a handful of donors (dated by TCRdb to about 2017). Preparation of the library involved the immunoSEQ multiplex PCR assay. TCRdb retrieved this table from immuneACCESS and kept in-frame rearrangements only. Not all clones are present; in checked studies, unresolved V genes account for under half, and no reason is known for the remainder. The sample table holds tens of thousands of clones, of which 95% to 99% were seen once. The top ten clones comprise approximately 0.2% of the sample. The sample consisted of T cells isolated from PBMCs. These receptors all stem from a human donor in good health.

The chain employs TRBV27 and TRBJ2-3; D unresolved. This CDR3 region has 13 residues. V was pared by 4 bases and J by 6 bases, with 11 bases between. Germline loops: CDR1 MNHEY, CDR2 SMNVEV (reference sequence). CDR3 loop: CASSSLHGDTQYF. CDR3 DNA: TGTGCCAGCAGTTCTCTCCACGGGGATACGCAGTATTTT.

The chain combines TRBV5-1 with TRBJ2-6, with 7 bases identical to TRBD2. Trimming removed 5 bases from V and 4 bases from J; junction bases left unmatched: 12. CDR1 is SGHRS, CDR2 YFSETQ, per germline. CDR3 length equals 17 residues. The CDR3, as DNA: TGCGCCAGCAGTTCTAGCGGATCGGTTAGGGGGGCCAACGTCCTGACTTTC. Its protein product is CASSSSGSVRGANVLTF. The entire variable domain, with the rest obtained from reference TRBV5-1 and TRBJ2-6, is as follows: KAGVTQTPRYLIKTRGQQVTLSCSPISGHRSVSWYQQTPGQGLQFLFEYFSETQRNKGNFPGRFSGRQFSNSRSEMNVSTLELGDSALYLCASSSSGSVRGANVLTFGAGSRLTVL.

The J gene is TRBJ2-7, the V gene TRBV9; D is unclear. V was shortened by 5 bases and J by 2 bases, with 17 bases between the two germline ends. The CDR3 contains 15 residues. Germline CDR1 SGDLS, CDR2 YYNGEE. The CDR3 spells CASSYSVHRTYEQYF. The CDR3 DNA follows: TGTGCCAGCAGTTACTCCGTGCATAGAACCTACGAGCAGTACTTC.

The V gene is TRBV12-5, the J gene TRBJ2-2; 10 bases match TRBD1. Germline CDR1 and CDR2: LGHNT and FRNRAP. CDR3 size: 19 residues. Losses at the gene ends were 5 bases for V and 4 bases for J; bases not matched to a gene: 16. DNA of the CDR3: TGTGCTAGTGGTCCCGGGAAGGCCGGGACAGGGGAGAGCACCGGGGAGCTGTTTTTT. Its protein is CASGPGKAGTGESTGELFF.

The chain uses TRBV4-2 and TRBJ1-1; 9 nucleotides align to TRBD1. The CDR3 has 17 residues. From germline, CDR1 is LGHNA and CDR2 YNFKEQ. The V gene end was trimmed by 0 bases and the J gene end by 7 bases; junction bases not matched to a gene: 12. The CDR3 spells CASSQDLITGGIGEAFF. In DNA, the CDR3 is TGTGCCAGCAGCCAAGATTTAATCACAGGGGGCATAGGTGAAGCTTTCTTT.

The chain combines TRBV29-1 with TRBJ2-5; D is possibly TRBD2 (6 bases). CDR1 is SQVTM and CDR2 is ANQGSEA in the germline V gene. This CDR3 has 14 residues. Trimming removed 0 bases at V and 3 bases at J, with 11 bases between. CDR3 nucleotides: TGCAGCGTTGAAGATCGTGGGGGGAAAGAGACCCAGTACTTC. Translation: CSVEDRGGKETQYF. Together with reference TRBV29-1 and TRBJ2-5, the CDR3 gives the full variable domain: SAVISQKPSRDICQRGTSLTIQCQVDSQVTMMFWYRQQPGQSLTLIATANQGSEATYESGFVIDKFPISRPNLTFSTLTVSNMSPEDSSIYLCSVEDRGGKETQYFGPGTRLLVL.

The CDR3 spells CASSQSEGRHRWKQNTEAFF. The DNA of the CDR3 is TGCGCCAGCAGTCAATCGGAGGGAAGGCACCGTTGGAAACAGAACACTGAAGCTTTCTTT. The V call is TRBV23-1, the J call TRBJ1-1; D gene ambiguous. TRBV23-1 is classed as an ORF, of uncertain function. This CDR3 has 20 residues. The V end lost 0 bases, the J end lost 1 base, and 24 bases lay between the germline ends.

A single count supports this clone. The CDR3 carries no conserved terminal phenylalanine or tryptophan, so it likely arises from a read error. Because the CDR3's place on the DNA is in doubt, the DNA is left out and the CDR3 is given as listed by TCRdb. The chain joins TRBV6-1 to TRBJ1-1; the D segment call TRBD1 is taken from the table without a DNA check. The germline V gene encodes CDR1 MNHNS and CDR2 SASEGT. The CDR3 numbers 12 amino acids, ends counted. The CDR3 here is CASSPDRSSLPL.

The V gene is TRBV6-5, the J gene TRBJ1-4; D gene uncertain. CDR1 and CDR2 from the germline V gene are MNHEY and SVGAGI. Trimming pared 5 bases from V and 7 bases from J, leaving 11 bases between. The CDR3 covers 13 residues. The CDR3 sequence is CASSQGSREKLFF. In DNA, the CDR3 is TGTGCCAGCAGTCAAGGGAGCCGTGAAAAACTGTTTTTT.

The CDR3 loop reads CASSYSKTTYNEQFF. CDR3 DNA sequence: TGTGCCAGCAGTTACTCGAAAACTACCTACAATGAGCAGTTCTTC. The chain employs TRBV6-5 and TRBJ2-1; no firm D call. This CDR3 contains 15 residues. Between the trimmed V and J ends, which lost 0 bases and 2 bases, there was a span of 8 bases. The germline gives CDR1 MNHEY, CDR2 SVGAGI.

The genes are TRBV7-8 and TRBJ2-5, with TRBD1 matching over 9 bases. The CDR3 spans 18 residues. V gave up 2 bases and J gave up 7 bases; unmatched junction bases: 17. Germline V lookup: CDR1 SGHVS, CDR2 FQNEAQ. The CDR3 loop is CASSLLRTGEVVLGTQYF. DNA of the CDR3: TGTGCCAGCAGCTTACTACGGACAGGGGAGGTCGTGTTAGGGACCCAGTACTTC.

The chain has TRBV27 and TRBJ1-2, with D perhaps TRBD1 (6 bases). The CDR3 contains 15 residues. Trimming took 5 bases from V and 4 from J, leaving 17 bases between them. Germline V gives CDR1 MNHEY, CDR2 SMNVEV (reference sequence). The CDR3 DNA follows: TGTGCCAGCAGTCCGGAACCAGGGGTCTCCTATGGCTACACCTTC. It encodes CASSPEPGVSYGYTF.

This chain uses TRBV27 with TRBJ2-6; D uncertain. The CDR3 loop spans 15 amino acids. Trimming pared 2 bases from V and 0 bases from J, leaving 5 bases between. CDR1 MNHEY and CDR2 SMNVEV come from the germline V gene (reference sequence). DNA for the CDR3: TGTGCCAGCAGTTTACCCCTCTCTGGGGCCAACGTCCTGACTTTC. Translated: CASSLPLSGANVLTF.

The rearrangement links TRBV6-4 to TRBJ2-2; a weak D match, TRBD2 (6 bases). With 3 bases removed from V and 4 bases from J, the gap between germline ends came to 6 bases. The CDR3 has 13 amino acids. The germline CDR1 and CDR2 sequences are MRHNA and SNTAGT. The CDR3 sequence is CASSETSTGELFF. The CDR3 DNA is TGTGCCAGCAGTGAGACTAGCACCGGGGAGCTGTTTTTT.

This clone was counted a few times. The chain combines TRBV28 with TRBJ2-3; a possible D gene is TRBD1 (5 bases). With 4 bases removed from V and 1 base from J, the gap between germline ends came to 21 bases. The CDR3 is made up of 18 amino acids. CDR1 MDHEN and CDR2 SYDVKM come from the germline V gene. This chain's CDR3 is CASSSRGGRVIRTDTQYF. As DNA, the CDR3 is TGTGCCAGCAGTTCAAGGGGCGGCAGGGTAATCCGCACAGATACGCAGTATTTT.

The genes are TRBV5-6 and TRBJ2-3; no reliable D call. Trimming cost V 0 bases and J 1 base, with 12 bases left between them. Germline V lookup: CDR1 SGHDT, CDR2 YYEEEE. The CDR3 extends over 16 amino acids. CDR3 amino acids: CASSLASGRGTDTQYF. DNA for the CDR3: TGTGCCAGCAGCTTGGCCTCGGGTAGAGGCACAGATACGCAGTATTTT.